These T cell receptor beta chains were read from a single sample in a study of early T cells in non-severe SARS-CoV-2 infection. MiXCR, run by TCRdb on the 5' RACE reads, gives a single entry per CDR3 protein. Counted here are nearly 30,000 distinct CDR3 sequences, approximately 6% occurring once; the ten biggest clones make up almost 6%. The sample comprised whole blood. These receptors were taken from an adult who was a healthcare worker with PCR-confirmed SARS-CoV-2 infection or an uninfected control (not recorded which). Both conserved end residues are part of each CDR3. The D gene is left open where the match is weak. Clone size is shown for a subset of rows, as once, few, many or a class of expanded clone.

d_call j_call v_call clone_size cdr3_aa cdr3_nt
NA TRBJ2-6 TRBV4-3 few CASSQESRAPPGANVLTF TGCGCCAGCAGCCAAGAGAGCAGGGCCCCTCCTGGGGCCAACGTCCTGACTTTC
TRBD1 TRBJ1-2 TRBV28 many CASSFTGDLRGYTF TGTGCCAGCAGTTTTACAGGGGACTTGAGGGGCTACACCTTC
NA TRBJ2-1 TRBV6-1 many CASPPAGGASYNEQFF TGTGCCAGCCCTCCAGCCGGGGGTGCCTCCTACAATGAGCAGTTCTTC
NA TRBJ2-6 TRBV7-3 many CASSLQPDSGRRKYSGANVLTF TGTGCCAGCAGCTTACAGCCGGATTCCGGCCGACGGAAATACTCTGGGGCCAACGTCCTGACTTTC
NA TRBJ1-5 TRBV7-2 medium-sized CASSLRDGNQPQHF TGTGCCAGCAGCTTAAGGGACGGCAATCAGCCCCAGCATTTT
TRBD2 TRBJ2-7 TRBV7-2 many CASSLTSGPILSPYEQYF TGTGCCAGCAGCCTGACTAGCGGGCCCATACTCTCTCCGTACGAGCAGTACTTC
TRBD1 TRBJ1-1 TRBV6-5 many CASLRGQGGGEAFF TGTGCCAGCCTTAGGGGACAGGGGGGAGGTGAAGCTTTCTTT
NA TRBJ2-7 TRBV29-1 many CSVASLISYEQYF TGCAGCGTTGCCAGCCTCATCTCCTACGAGCAGTACTTC
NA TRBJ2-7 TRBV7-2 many CASSPSGGSEQYF TGTGCCAGCAGCCCGAGTGGTGGCAGCGAGCAGTACTTC
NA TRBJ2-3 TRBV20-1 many CSAARDARTDTQYF TGCAGTGCTGCCCGGGACGCTAGAACAGATACGCAGTATTTT
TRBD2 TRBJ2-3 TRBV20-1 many CSVQIRAGAHLGTDTQYF TGCAGTGTTCAGATCCGAGCGGGAGCTCATCTGGGAACAGATACGCAGTATTTT
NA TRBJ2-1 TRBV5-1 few CASSLVWNEQFF TGCGCCAGCAGCTTAGTGTGGAATGAGCAGTTCTTC
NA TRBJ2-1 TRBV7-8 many CASSPGPRSYNEQFF TGTGCCAGCAGCCCTGGGCCCCGCTCCTACAATGAGCAGTTCTTC
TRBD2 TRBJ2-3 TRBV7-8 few CASSLGIGTSKTDTQYF TGTGCCAGCAGCTTGGGAATAGGGACTAGTAAGACAGATACGCAGTATTTT
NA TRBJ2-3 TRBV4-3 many CASSQDIWADTQYF TGCGCCAGCAGCCAAGATATATGGGCAGATACGCAGTATTTT
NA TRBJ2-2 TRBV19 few CASSKEGPGELFF TGTGCCAGTAGTAAAGAGGGGCCCGGGGAGCTGTTTTTT
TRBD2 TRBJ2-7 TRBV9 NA CASSPMGGTSYEQYF TGTGCCAGCAGCCCGATGGGAGGGACGTCCTACGAGCAGTACTTC
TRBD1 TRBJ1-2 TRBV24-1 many CATSAGTGDEREGYTF TGTGCCACCAGTGCCGGGACAGGGGATGAGAGAGAGGGCTACACCTTC
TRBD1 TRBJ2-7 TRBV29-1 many CSVGGPGQIYEQYF TGCAGCGTTGGAGGACCGGGACAGATTTACGAGCAGTACTTC
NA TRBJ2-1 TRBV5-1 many CASRAGANWNEQFF TGCGCCAGCAGGGCGGGGGCTAACTGGAATGAGCAGTTCTTC
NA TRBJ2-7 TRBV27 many CASSLAPLYEQYF TGTGCCAGCAGTTTAGCCCCCCTCTACGAGCAGTACTTC
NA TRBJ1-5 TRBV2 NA CASSERGFGQPQHF TGTGCCAGCAGTGAAAGGGGATTTGGTCAGCCCCAGCATTTT
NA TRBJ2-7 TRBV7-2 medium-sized CASSGYSYEQYF TGTGCCAGCAGCGGCTACTCCTACGAGCAGTACTTC
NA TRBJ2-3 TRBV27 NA CASSFRDGVTDTQYF TGTGCCAGCAGTTTCCGGGACGGAGTAACAGATACGCAGTATTTT
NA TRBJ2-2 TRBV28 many CASSVLGELFF TGTGCCAGCAGTGTTCTCGGGGAGCTGTTTTTT
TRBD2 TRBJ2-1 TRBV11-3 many CASSLPTQRGPDEQFF TGTGCCAGCAGCCTCCCGACTCAGCGGGGGCCGGATGAGCAGTTCTTC
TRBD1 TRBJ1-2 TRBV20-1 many CSAETGTGSGYTF TGCAGTGCGGAAACCGGGACAGGGTCGGGCTACACCTTC
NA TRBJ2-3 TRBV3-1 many CASSQFRVGTDTQYF TGTGCCAGCAGCCAATTCCGCGTCGGCACAGATACGCAGTATTTT
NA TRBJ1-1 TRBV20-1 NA CSARQFFGTEAFF TGCAGTGCTAGACAGTTCTTTGGAACTGAAGCTTTCTTT
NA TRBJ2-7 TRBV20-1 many CSASFPGGSYEQYF TGCAGTGCTAGCTTCCCAGGGGGGTCCTACGAGCAGTACTTC
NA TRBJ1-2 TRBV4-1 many CASSRDLDYGYTF TGCGCCAGCAGCCGAGACTTAGACTATGGCTACACCTTC
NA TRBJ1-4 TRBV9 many CASSSTRASVDEKLFF TGTGCCAGCAGCTCGACCCGGGCCTCAGTCGATGAAAAACTGTTTTTT
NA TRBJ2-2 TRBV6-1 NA CASSEVVVTGELFF TGTGCCAGCAGTGAAGTCGTGGTCACCGGGGAGCTGTTTTTT
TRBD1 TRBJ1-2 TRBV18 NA CASSPWGQGEEGYTF TGTGCCAGCTCACCATGGGGACAGGGTGAGGAAGGCTACACCTTC
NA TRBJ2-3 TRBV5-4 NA CASSLNRMRDTQYF TGTGCCAGCAGCTTGAATAGGATGAGAGATACGCAGTATTTT
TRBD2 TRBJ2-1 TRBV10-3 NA CAISDPSGGHNEQFF TGTGCCATCAGTGATCCTAGCGGGGGGCACAATGAGCAGTTCTTC
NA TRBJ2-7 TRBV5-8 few CASSQTGSLGTYEQYF TGTGCCAGCAGCCAAACCGGGTCTCTGGGCACCTACGAGCAGTACTTC
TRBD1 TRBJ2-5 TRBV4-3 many CASSQERFRGRGQETQYF TGCGCCAGCAGCCAAGAGCGGTTTAGGGGGCGAGGGCAAGAGACCCAGTACTTC
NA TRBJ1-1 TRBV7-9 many CASSLESNTEAFF TGTGCCAGCAGCTTAGAATCTAACACTGAAGCTTTCTTT
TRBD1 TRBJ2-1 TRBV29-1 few CSVELQGLYNEQFF TGCAGCGTTGAACTACAGGGGCTATACAATGAGCAGTTCTTC
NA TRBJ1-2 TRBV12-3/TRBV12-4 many CASTTPYLYTF TGTGCCAGCACCACGCCTTACCTCTACACCTTC
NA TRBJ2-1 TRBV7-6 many CASSSRGPEGEQFF TGTGCCAGCAGCTCTAGGGGGCCGGAGGGTGAGCAGTTCTTC
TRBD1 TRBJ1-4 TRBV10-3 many CAISESRGQRLMEGKLFF TGTGCCATCAGTGAGTCGAGGGGGCAAAGGTTGATGGAGGGAAAACTGTTTTTT
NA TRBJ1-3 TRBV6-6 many CASSYSVANSGNTIYF TGTGCCAGCAGTTACTCCGTGGCAAACTCTGGAAACACCATATATTTT
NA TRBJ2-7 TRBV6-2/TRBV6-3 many CASSFYREQSEQYF TGTGCCAGCAGTTTTTACAGGGAACAAAGCGAGCAGTACTTC
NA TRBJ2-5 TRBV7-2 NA CASSRYSGQETQYF TGTGCCAGCAGCCGTTATTCTGGCCAAGAGACCCAGTACTTC
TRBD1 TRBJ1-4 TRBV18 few CASSPTTGANEKLFF TGTGCCAGCTCACCCACAACAGGGGCTAATGAAAAACTGTTTTTT
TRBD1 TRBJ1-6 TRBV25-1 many CASSERVDRVGSPLHF TGTGCCAGCAGTGAACGCGTCGACAGGGTGGGATCACCCCTCCACTTT